This T cell receptor beta chain was documented in a study of blood T cell repertoires in COVID-19. Overall study: From the United States, Italy and Spain came samples of acute and convalescent COVID-19.

In the original analysis: Amplification with reference gene primers provided the estimates of nucleated cell counts. Only in-frame clones appear in the TCRdb table, and some are missing; sequencing was by immunoSEQ multiplex PCR. For V, J and clone size, that table is used; D and trimming come from the DNA. The sample gives around 260,000 clones, about nine tenths of which show up once; less than 5% is in the top ten. CDR3 length: 18 amino acids. The V and J ends lost 4 bases and 0 bases, in that order; junction bases with no gene match: 11. Germline V gene lookup returns CDR1 LGHNA and CDR2 YNFKEQ. The clonotype comes from a man in his fifties or sixties who had recovered from COVID-19. V usage is TRBV4-2 and J usage is TRBJ2-3; TRBD2 matches at 9 bases. The sequenced material came from peripheral blood. CDR3 residues: CASSPSPSGGTSTDTQYF. In nucleotides, the CDR3 is TGTGCCAGCAGCCCGTCCCCGAGCGGGGGGACAAGCACAGATACGCAGTATTTT.